This TCR beta chain is from a study of T cells after yellow fever vaccination. This clonotype has a handful of counts. Using its own MiXCR run on the 5' RACE reads, TCRdb lists one record per CDR3 protein. This sample has about 320,000 distinct CDR3 sequences, with over 3.5% found just once. The source of this sequence is a man between 18 and 35 years old who received the YFV17D yellow fever vaccine. The sequences come from PBMCs, collected 15 days after the yellow fever booster vaccination.

The CDR3 is CASSQDLVLAGGLSYNEQFF. CDR3 nucleotide sequence: TGCGCCAGCAGCCAAGATTTGGTCCTAGCGGGGGGTCTCTCCTACAATGAGCAGTTCTTC. This chain joins TRBV4-1 and TRBJ2-1; 11 nucleotides match TRBD2. Trimming took 0 bases from V and 0 from J; bases not matched to a gene: 10. The CDR3 contains 20 residues. CDR1 and CDR2 from the germline V gene are MGHRA and YSYEKL.